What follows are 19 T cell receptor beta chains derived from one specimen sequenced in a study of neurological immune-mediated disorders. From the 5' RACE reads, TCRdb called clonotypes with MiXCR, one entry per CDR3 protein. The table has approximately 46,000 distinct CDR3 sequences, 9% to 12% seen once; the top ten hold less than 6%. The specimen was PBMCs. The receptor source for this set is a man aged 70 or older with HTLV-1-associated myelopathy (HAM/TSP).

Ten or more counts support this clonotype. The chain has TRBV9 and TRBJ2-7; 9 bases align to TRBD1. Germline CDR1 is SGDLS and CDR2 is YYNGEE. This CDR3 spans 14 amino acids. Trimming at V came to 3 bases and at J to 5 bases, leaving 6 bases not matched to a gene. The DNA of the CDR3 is TGTGCCAGCAGCGCCGGGACAGGGCTCGACGAGCAGTACTTC. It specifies CASSAGTGLDEQYF. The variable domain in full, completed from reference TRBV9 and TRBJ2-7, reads DSGVTQTPKHLITATGQRVTLRCSPRSGDLSVYWYQQSLDQGLQFLIQYYNGEERAKGNILERFSAQQFPDLHSELNLSSLELGDSALYFCASSAGTGLDEQYFGPGTRLTVT.

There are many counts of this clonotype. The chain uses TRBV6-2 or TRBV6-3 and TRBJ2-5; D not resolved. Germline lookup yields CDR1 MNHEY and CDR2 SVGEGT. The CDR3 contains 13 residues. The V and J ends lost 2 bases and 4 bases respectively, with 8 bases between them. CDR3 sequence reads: CASSYRTLETQYF. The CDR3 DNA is TGTGCCAGCAGTTACCGTACTCTAGAGACCCAGTACTTC.

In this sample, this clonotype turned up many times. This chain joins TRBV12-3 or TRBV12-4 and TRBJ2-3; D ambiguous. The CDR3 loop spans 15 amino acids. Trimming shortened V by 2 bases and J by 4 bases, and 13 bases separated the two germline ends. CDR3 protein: CASSLTPYQADTQYF. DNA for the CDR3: TGTGCCAGCAGTTTAACCCCGTATCAGGCAGATACGCAGTATTTT.

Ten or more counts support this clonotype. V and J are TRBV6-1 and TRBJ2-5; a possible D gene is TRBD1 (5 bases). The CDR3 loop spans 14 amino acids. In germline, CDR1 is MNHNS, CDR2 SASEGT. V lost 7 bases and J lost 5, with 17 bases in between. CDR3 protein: CASTMSTKGETQYF. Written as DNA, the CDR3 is TGTGCCAGCACGATGTCAACGAAGGGGGAGACCCAGTACTTC.

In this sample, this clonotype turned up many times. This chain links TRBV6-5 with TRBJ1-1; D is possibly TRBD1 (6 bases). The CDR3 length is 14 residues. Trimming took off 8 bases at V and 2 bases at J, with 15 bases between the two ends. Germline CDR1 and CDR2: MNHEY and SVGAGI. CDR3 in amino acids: CASRTRTANTEAFF. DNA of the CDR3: TGTGCCAGCCGAACTAGGACAGCAAACACTGAAGCTTTCTTT.

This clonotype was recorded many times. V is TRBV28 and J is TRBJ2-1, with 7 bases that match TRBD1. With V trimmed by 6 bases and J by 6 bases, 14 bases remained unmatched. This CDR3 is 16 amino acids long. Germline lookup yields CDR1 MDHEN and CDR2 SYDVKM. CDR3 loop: CASSPPPGQGVNEQFF. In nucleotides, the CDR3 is TGTGCCAGCAGCCCCCCCCCCGGGCAGGGGGTCAATGAGCAGTTCTTC.

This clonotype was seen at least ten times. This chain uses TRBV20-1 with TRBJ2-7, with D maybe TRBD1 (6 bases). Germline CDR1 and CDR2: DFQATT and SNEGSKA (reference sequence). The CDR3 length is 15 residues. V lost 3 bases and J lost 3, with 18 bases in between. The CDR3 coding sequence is TGCAGTGCTAGGGGAAGGGGGAAGGGGAACTACGAGCAGTACTTC. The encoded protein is CSARGRGKGNYEQYF.

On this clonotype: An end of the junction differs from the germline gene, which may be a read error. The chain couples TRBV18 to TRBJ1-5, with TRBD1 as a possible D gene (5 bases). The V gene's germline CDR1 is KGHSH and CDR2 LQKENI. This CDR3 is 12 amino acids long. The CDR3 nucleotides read TGTGCCAGCTCACCACCAATTGGGGCTCAGTATTTC. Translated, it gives CASSPPIGAQYF.

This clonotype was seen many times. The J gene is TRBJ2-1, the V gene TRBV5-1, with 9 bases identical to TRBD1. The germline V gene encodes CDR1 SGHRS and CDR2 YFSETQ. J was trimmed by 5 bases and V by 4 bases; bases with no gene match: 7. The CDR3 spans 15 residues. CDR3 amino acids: CASSLGQGGHNEQFF. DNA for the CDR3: TGCGCCAGCAGCCTGGGACAGGGAGGCCACAATGAGCAGTTCTTC.

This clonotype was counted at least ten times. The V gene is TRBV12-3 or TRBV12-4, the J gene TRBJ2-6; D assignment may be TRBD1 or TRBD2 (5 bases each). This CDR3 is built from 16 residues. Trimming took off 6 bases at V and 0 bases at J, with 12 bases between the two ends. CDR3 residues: CASRRDVSSGANVLTF. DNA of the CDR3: TGTGCCAGCAGACGGGACGTTAGCTCTGGGGCCAACGTCCTGACTTTC.

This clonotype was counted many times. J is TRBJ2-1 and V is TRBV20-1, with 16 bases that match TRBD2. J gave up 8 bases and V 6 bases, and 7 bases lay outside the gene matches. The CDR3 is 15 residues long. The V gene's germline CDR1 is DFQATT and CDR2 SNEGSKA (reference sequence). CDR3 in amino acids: CSAEGGTSGRDEQFF. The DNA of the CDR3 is TGCAGTGCCGAGGGGGGGACTAGCGGGAGGGATGAGCAGTTCTTC.

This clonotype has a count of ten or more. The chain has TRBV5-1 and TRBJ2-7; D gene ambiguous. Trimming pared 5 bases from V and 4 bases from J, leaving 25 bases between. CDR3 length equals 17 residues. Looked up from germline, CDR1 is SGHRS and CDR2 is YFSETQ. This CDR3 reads CASSFAPNANSIYEQYF. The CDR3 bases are TGCGCCAGCAGTTTCGCCCCAAACGCGAATAGCATATACGAGCAGTACTTC.

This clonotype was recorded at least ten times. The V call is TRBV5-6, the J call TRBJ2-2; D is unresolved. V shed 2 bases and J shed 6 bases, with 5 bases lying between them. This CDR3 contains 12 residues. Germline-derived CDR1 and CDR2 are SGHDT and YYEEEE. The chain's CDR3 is CASSFLAGELFF. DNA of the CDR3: TGTGCCAGCAGCTTTCTGGCCGGGGAGCTGTTTTTT.

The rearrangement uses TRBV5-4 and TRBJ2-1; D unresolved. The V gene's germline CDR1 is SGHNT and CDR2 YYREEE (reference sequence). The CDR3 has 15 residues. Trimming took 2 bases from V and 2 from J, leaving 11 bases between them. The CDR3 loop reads CASSFQYMPYNEQFF. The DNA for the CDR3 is TGTGCCAGCAGCTTCCAGTATATGCCCTACAATGAGCAGTTCTTC.

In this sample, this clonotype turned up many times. The DNA of the CDR3 is TGTGCCAGCAGCCGTACCCAGGGCACCGAGCAGTACTTC. This gives the protein CASSRTQGTEQYF. The rearrangement uses TRBV7-2 and TRBJ2-7; D is possibly TRBD1 (5 bases). Trimming pared 5 bases from V and 6 bases from J, leaving 14 bases between. The germline gives CDR1 SGHTA, CDR2 FQGNSA. CDR3 length: 13 residues. Based on the CDR3 plus reference TRBV7-2 and TRBJ2-7, the full variable domain is GAGVSQSPSNKVTEKGKDVELRCDPISGHTALYWYRQSLGQGLEFLIYFQGNSAPDKSGLPSDRFSAERTGGSVSTLTIQRTQQEDSAVYLCASSRTQGTEQYFGPGTRLTVT.

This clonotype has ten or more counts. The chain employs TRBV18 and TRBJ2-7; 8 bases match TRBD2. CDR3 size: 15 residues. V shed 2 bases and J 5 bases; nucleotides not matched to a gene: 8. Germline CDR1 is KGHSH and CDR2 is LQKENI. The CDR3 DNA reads TGTGCCAGCTCACCATTTGGGAGCGGGGGCAACGAGCAGTACTTC. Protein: CASSPFGSGGNEQYF.

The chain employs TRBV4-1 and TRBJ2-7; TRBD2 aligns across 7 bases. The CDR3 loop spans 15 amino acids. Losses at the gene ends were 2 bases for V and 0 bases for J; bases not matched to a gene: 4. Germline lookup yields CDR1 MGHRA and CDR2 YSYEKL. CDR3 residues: CASSQPGGSSYEQYF. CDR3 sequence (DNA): TGCGCCAGCAGCCAACCCGGGGGGAGCTCCTACGAGCAGTACTTC.

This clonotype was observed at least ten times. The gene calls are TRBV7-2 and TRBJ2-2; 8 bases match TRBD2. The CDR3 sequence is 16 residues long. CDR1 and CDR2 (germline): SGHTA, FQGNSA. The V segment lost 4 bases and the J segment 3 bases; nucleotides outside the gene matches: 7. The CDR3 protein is CASSSSGSRYTGELFF. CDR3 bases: TGTGCCAGCAGCTCGAGCGGGAGTCGGTACACCGGGGAGCTGTTTTTT.

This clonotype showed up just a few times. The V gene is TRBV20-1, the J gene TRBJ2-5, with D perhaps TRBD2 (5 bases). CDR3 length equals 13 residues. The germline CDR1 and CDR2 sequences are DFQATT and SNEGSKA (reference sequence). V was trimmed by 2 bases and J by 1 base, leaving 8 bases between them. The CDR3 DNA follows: TGCAGTGCTAGACAAGCGGTCCAAGAGACCCAGTACTTC. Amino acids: CSARQAVQETQYF.